The entry below gives a single TCR beta chain sequence along with its context. Its specificity is unknown. Synthetically made TCR analog templates were put into each PCR as spikes. Sequencing used immunoSEQ multiplex PCR; TCRdb keeps in-frame clones, though not all of them. The repertoire holds approximately 56,000 clones, with around 86% as singletons. This entry belongs to a study of PD-L1 blockade in urothelial cancer. Study-wide background: Analysis of the blood was performed 3 weeks (second dose) and 6 weeks after treatment start. Typically, measured as a median, blood samples had approximately 130,000 T cells.

Time point meaning: pretreatment peripheral blood. The CDR3 loop spans 18 amino acids. CDR1 MGHRA and CDR2 YSYEKL come from the germline V gene. V lost 4 bases and J 1 base, leaving 22 bases between the germline ends. Study results and caveats: Expansion of tumor-associated blood clones at 3 weeks was greater in durable-benefit patients.

The clonotype was recovered from a man in his 70s with urothelial cancer. The chain recombines TRBV4-1 with TRBJ1-1, with D possibly being TRBD1 (6 bases). Sequenced material: PBMCs, taken around atezolizumab (anti-PD-L1) treatment. The CDR3 DNA reads as TGCGCCAGCAGCCCCCCCCTCTCCGAGCAGGGGCGGAACACTGAAGCTTTCTTT. It specifies CASSPPLSEQGRNTEAFF.